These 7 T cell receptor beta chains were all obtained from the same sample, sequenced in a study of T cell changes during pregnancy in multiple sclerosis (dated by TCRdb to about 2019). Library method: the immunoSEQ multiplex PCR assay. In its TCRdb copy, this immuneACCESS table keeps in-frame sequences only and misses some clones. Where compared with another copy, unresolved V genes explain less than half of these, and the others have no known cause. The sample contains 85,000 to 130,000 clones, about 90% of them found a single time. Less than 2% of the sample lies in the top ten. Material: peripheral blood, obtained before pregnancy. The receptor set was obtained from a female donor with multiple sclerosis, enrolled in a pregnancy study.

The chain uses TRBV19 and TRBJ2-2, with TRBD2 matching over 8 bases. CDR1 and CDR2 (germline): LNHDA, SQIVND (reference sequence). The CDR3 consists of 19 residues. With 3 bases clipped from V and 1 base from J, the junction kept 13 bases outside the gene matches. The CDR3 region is CASSIRVSGIVVNTGELFF. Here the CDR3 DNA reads TGTGCCAGTAGTATTCGGGTTAGCGGGATTGTCGTGAACACCGGGGAGCTGTTTTTT.

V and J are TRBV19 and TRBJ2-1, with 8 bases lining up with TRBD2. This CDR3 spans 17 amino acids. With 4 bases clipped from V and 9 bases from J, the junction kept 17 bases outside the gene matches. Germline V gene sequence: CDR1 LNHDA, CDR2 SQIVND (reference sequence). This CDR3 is CASSTPSSSGGALEQFF. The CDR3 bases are TGTGCCAGTAGTACCCCCTCTTCTTCCGGGGGGGCTCTTGAGCAGTTCTTC.

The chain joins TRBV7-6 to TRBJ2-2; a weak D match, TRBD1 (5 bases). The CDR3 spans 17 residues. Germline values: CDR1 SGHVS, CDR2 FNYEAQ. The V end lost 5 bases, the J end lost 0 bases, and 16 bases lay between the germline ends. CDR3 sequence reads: CASSPPGASTNTGELFF. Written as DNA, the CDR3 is TGTGCCAGCAGCCCCCCTGGGGCGTCCACGAACACCGGGGAGCTGTTTTTT.

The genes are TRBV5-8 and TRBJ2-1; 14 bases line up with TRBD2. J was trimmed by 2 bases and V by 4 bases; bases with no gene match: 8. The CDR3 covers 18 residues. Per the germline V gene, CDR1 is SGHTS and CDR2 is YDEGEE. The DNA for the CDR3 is TGTGCCAGCAGCACGGGGGGACTAGCGGGAGTGGCCTACAATGAGCAGTTCTTC. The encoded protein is CASSTGGLAGVAYNEQFF.

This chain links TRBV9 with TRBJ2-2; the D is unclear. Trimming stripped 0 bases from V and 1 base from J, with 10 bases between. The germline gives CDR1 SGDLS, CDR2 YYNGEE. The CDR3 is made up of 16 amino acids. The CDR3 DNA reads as TGTGCCAGCAGCGTAGGGGTGCGGAAGAACACCGGGGAGCTGTTTTTT. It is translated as CASSVGVRKNTGELFF.

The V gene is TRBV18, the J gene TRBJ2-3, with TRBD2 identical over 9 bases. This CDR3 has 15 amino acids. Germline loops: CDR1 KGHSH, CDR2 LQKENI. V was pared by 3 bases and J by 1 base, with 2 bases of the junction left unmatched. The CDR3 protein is CASSPRTSGTDTQYF. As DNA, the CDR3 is TGTGCCAGCTCACCGCGGACTAGCGGCACAGATACGCAGTATTTT.

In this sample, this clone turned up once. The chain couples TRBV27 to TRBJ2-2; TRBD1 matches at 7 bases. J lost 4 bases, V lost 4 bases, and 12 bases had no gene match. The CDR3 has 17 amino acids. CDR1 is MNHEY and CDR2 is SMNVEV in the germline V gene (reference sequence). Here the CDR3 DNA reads TGTGCCAGCAGTTCACCCCCGACAGGGCGGACCACCGGGGAGCTGTTTTTT. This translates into CASSSPPTGRTTGELFF.